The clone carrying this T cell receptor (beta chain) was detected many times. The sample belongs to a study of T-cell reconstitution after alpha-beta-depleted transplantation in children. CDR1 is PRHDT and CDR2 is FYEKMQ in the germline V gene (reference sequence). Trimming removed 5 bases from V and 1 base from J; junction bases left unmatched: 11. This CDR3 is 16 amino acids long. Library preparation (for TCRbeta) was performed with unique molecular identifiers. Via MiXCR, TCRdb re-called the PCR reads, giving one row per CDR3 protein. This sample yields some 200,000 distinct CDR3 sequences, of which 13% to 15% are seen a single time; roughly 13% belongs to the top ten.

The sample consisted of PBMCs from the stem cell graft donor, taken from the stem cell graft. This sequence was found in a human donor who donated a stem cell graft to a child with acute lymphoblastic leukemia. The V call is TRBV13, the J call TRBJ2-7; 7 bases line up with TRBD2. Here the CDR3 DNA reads TGTGCCAGCAGCAAAGAGGGTAGCGGGTTATCCTACGAGCAGTACTTC. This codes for CASSKEGSGLSYEQYF.